Below, 13 T cell receptor beta chains from the same sample are listed, as sequenced in a study of T cell changes during pregnancy in multiple sclerosis. Measured with immunoSEQ multiplex PCR; TCRdb has only the in-frame clones, and not every one. The sample holds over 55,000 clones, 80% to 90% seen once. The sample here was peripheral blood, taken in the first trimester of pregnancy. These receptors originate from a female donor with multiple sclerosis, enrolled in a pregnancy study.

The J gene is TRBJ1-3, the V gene TRBV7-2; 11 bases align to TRBD1. The CDR3 length is 16 residues. The germline CDR1 and CDR2 sequences are SGHTA and FQGNSA. Trimming took 2 bases from V and 13 from J; bases not matched to a gene: 13. CDR3 nucleotides: TGTGCCAGCAGCTTATGGATGGGACAGGGGGGAAACAGGATATATTTT. Its protein product is CASSLWMGQGGNRIYF.

This chain links TRBV30 with TRBJ1-5; D is perhaps TRBD1 (5 bases). Trimming shortened V by 2 bases and J by 3 bases, and 11 bases separated the two germline ends. The CDR3 contains 14 residues. Germline loops: CDR1 GTSNPN, CDR2 SVGIG (reference sequence). The CDR3 loop is CAWSTDSHNQPQHF. In DNA, the CDR3 is TGTGCCTGGAGTACTGACAGCCACAATCAGCCCCAGCATTTT. Complete variable domain (other parts from reference TRBV30 and TRBJ1-5): SQTIHQWPATLVQPVGSPLSLECTVEGTSNPNLYWYRQAAGRGLQLLFYSVGIGQISSEVPQNLSASRPQDRQFILSSKKLLLSDSGFYLCAWSTDSHNQPQHFGDGTRLSIL.

The chain employs TRBV5-8 and TRBJ2-1; D may be TRBD1 (5 bases). V gave up 5 bases and J gave up 7 bases, with 10 bases separating them. CDR1 SGHTS and CDR2 YDEGEE come from the germline V gene. The CDR3 spans 12 residues. This chain's CDR3 is CASRFRVNEQFF. The DNA of the CDR3 is TGTGCCAGCAGGTTCAGGGTGAATGAGCAGTTCTTC.

CDR3 sequence reads: CASSGRDRAVSGYTF. CDR3 bases: TGTGCCAGCAGTGGCCGGGACAGGGCTGTATCCGGCTACACCTTC. The rearrangement links TRBV6-1 to TRBJ1-2; 9 positions agree with TRBD1. The length of the CDR3 is 15 residues. The junction had 11 bases not matched to a gene; V was cut back by 4 bases and J by 8 bases. Germline lookup yields CDR1 MNHNS and CDR2 SASEGT.

V is TRBV7-9 and J is TRBJ2-1; 9 bases are shared with TRBD1. Germline-derived CDR1 and CDR2 are SEHNR and FQNEAQ (reference sequence). This CDR3 has 17 amino acids. V was clipped by 4 bases and J by 4 bases; unmatched bases: 11. As DNA, the CDR3 is TGTGCCAGCAGCTACGGGGGACAGGGAAGAGCATACAATGAGCAGTTCTTC. This sequence encodes CASSYGGQGRAYNEQFF.

This chain links TRBV7-2 with TRBJ1-4, with 8 bases that match TRBD1. J gave up 5 bases and V 5 bases, and 4 bases lay outside the gene matches. From germline, CDR1 is SGHTA and CDR2 FQGNSA. CDR3 length equals 14 residues. The DNA of the CDR3 is TGTGCCAGCAGCCCGGGACAGGCAAATGAAAAACTGTTTTTT. It yields the protein CASSPGQANEKLFF.

The CDR3 reads CASKGQGGEKLFF. The CDR3 coding sequence is TGCGCCAGTAAAGGGCAGGGGGGTGAAAAACTGTTTTTT. The V call is TRBV5-1, the J call TRBJ1-4; 7 bases line up with TRBD1. The CDR3 loop spans 13 amino acids. V was pared by 8 bases and J by 7 bases, with 8 bases of the junction left unmatched. Germline lookup yields CDR1 SGHRS and CDR2 YFSETQ.

The chain joins TRBV7-9 to TRBJ1-2; 12 bases agree with TRBD1. This CDR3 is built from 16 residues. Germline-derived CDR1 and CDR2 are SEHNR and FQNEAQ (reference sequence). Trimming at V came to 0 bases and at J to 4 bases, leaving 3 bases not matched to a gene. DNA of the CDR3: TGTGCCAGCAGCTTAGCCGGGACAGGGGGCAGCTATGGCTACACCTTC. Residues: CASSLAGTGGSYGYTF.

The chain carries TRBV4-3 and TRBJ1-2; TRBD1 aligns across 8 bases. V was pared by 1 base and J by 8 bases, with 6 bases of the junction left unmatched. The length of the CDR3 is 14 residues. From germline, CDR1 is LGHNA and CDR2 YSLEER. CDR3 in amino acids: CASSQGQGSWGYTF. For the CDR3, the DNA is TGCGCCAGCAGCCAAGGACAGGGGTCTTGGGGCTACACCTTC.

V and J are TRBV5-1 and TRBJ1-1, with TRBD1 matching over 10 bases. Germline lookup yields CDR1 SGHRS and CDR2 YFSETQ. The CDR3 runs to 16 residues. Unmatched junction bases numbered 13, after V lost 0 bases and J lost 11 bases. DNA for the CDR3: TGCGCCAGCAGCTTGGCTGGTCCGGACAGGGGGGCGCAGGCTTTCTTT. Protein product: CASSLAGPDRGAQAFF.

This chain connects TRBV25-1 to TRBJ1-4; D is unclear. V dropped 1 base and J dropped 5 bases, with 17 bases sitting between them. This CDR3 is built from 17 residues. Germline CDR1 and CDR2: MGHDK and SYGVNS. CDR3: CASSESFAGLPNEKLFF. The CDR3 coding sequence is TGTGCCAGCAGTGAATCGTTTGCAGGACTCCCCAATGAAAAACTGTTTTTT.

This sequence joins TRBV19 and TRBJ1-2; D is unresolved. Germline V gene data show CDR1 as LNHDA and CDR2 as SQIVND (reference sequence). The CDR3 loop spans 12 amino acids. V was trimmed by 8 bases and J by 6 bases, leaving 13 bases between them. CDR3 bases: TGTGCCAGTTTGACACGGCCGGATGGCTACACCTTC. Protein: CASLTRPDGYTF.

This chain joins TRBV6-5 and TRBJ2-3, with D possibly TRBD1 on 5 matching bases. The V gene's germline CDR1 is MNHEY and CDR2 SVGAGI. Between the trimmed V and J ends, which lost 5 bases and 3 bases, there was a span of 15 bases. This CDR3 region has 15 residues. In DNA form, the CDR3 reads TGTGCCAGCAGTCCCTATTTGCAGGGAACAGATACGCAGTATTTT. Its protein is CASSPYLQGTDTQYF.